A selection of T cell receptor beta chains follows, all from one sample in a study of T cells in tuberculosis. The repertoire was sequenced with immunoSEQ multiplex PCR; TCRdb's copy has only in-frame clones and lacks some. The sample lists 20,000 to 25,000 clones; roughly 84% were seen once. The specimen was PBMCs, collected at tuberculosis diagnosis. The receptors originated from an adult with tuberculosis. The CDR3 runs from the conserved cysteine through the conserved F or W. The D gene is left open where the match is weak. Clone size appears in some rows only: once, few, many, or a class for an expanded clone.

D,size,V,length,J,DNA,CDR3
.,.,TRBV30,14,TRBJ2-1,TGTGCCTTGGCCTGGGGACTCTTAAACAATGAGCAGTTCTTC,CALAWGLLNNEQFF
TRBD1,.,TRBV19,14,TRBJ2-3,TGTGCCAGTAGTATTGGACAGGGCGGAGATACGCAGTATTTT,CASSIGQGGDTQYF
TRBD1,.,TRBV6-5,15,TRBJ1-1,TGTGCCAGCAGTTACGACAGGGGGCGGCACACTGAAGCTTTCTTT,CASSYDRGRHTEAFF
.,.,TRBV6-5,13,TRBJ2-7,TGTGCCAGCAGCCCCGGGGAGTTCCACGAGCAGTACTTC,CASSPGEFHEQYF
.,once,TRBV11-2,17,TRBJ1-2,TGTGCCAGCAGCTGGGGGGGAGGGGAGGCGGCTAACTATGGCTACACCTTC,CASSWGGGEAANYGYTF
TRBD2,.,TRBV28,18,TRBJ2-1,TGTGCCAGCAGTCAAGTCGGACTAGCGGGAGCCTTCCCCCGAGAGCAGTTCTTC,CASSQVGLAGAFPREQFF
.,.,TRBV11-3,14,TRBJ2-3,TGTGCCAGCAGCTTAACTAGCAGCACAGATACGCAGTATTTT,CASSLTSSTDTQYF
TRBD1,.,TRBV7-9,17,TRBJ2-7,TGTGCCAGCAGCCCCTCCCCTTCCGGGACAGGGAAGCACGAGCAGTACTTC,CASSPSPSGTGKHEQYF
.,.,TRBV29-1,12,TRBJ1-2,TGCAGCACCCAACAGGGAGGGTATGGCTACACCTTC,CSTQQGGYGYTF
.,.,TRBV5-1,13,TRBJ2-7,TGCGCCAGCAGCTTGGACAGGTCCAACGAGCAGTACTTC,CASSLDRSNEQYF
TRBD1,.,TRBV9,17,TRBJ1-3,TGTGCCAGCAGCCAGAATACAGGGGCCCGCTCTGGAAACACCATATATTTT,CASSQNTGARSGNTIYF
TRBD1,.,TRBV7-9,13,TRBJ1-1,TGTGCCAGCAGCGGCGGACAGGACTCTGAAGCTTTCTTT,CASSGGQDSEAFF
TRBD1,few,TRBV7-9,14,TRBJ1-1,TGTGCCAGCAGCTTAGGACAGGGGACCACTGAAGCTTTCTTT,CASSLGQGTTEAFF
.,.,TRBV7-9,17,TRBJ1-3,TGTGCCAGCAGCTTAGCCCTACAGGGATTCTCTGGAAACACCATATATTTT,CASSLALQGFSGNTIYF
.,.,TRBV2,13,TRBJ2-7,TGTGCCAGCAGCTCCTGGCGGGCCTACGAGCAGTACTTC,CASSSWRAYEQYF
.,few,TRBV21-1,17,TRBJ2-3,TGTGCCAGCAGCTCCCCCCAGCGGGGGCCTTCCACAGATACGCAGTATTTT,CASSSPQRGPSTDTQYF
TRBD2,.,TRBV28,12,TRBJ2-7,TGTGCCAGCAGTAGCGGGATCCACGAGCAGTACTTC,CASSSGIHEQYF
.,.,TRBV30,13,TRBJ1-5,TGTGCCTGCGCAGGGCCTCCCAATCAGCCCCAGCATTTT,CACAGPPNQPQHF
TRBD1,.,TRBV6-1,15,TRBJ1-2,TGTGCCAGCAGTGAGTCCCTGACAGGGGCCTATGGCTACACCTTC,CASSESLTGAYGYTF
TRBD1,medium-sized,TRBV12-5,18,TRBJ1-2,TGTGCTAGTGGTTTAAAGCCGGGACAGGACCTTATGTTGGATGGCTACACCTTC,CASGLKPGQDLMLDGYTF
.,.,TRBV5-1,12,TRBJ1-2,TGCGCCAGCAGCATCGACAGCTATGGCTACACCTTC,CASSIDSYGYTF
.,.,TRBV9,15,TRBJ2-5,TGTGCCAGCAGCGACTATAAGGGGGTTGAGGAGACCCAGTACTTC,CASSDYKGVEETQYF
.,.,TRBV7-8,15,TRBJ2-1,TGTGCCAGCAGCTTAGAACGTGGCAGGGTCGATGAGCAGTTCTTC,CASSLERGRVDEQFF
.,.,TRBV23-1,13,TRBJ1-2,TGCGCCAGCAGTCAATCGCTGGGGCCTCCATACACCTTC,CASSQSLGPPYTF
TRBD1,.,TRBV29-1,12,TRBJ2-1,TGCAGCGTTAGGTCAGGGGGCAATGAGCAGTTCTTC,CSVRSGGNEQFF
.,.,TRBV5-1,14,TRBJ2-7,TGCGCCAGCAGCTTGCAAAGGAGGGATTACGAGCAGTACTTC,CASSLQRRDYEQYF
TRBD1,few,TRBV30,14,TRBJ1-1,TGTGCCTGGAGTACAGGGGGCGAGTTTATTGAAGCTTTCTTT,CAWSTGGEFIEAFF
.,.,TRBV29-1,16,TRBJ2-2,TGCAGCGTTGAATTTCGGCAGGGGTCAACCACCGGGGAGCTGTTTTTT,CSVEFRQGSTTGELFF
TRBD1,.,TRBV15,14,TRBJ1-2,TGTGCCACCAGCCGGGGAGAGGGGGCTTATGGCTACACCTTC,CATSRGEGAYGYTF
TRBD1,.,TRBV11-2,11,TRBJ2-7,TGTGCCAGCAGCTACGGACAGGATCGGTACTTC,CASSYGQDRYF
.,.,TRBV4-1,15,TRBJ2-1,TGCGCCAGCAGCCAGGGAGCGGGCGGATACAATGAGCAGTTCTTC,CASSQGAGGYNEQFF
.,few,TRBV25-1,13,TRBJ1-5,TGTGCCAGCGCCTCAGGTAGCAATCAGCCCCAGCATTTT,CASASGSNQPQHF
.,once,TRBV7-6,13,TRBJ2-3,TGTGCCAGCAGCCCTCTAGCGACAGATACGCAGTATTTT,CASSPLATDTQYF